The next 23 T cell receptor beta chains were all read from a single sample in a study of blood T cells in healthy people across ages. A second PCR of roughly 6 to 12 cycles used a sample-barcoded 5' primer and a J-beta primer mix. One entry per CDR3 protein, called by TCRdb with MiXCR from the 5' RACE reads. The sample lists about 1,500,000 distinct CDR3 sequences, roughly 40% occurring once. Sequenced input: blood. Every receptor here comes from a woman aged 18 to 35 in good health.

The V gene is TRBV27, the J gene TRBJ1-6; D may be TRBD1 (5 bases). The CDR3 consists of 14 residues. Germline V lookup: CDR1 MNHEY, CDR2 SMNVEV (reference sequence). The V and J ends lost 10 bases and 5 bases respectively, with 15 bases between them. CDR3 protein: CATGAGVHNSPLHF. The CDR3 nucleotides read TGTGCCACCGGGGCGGGGGTCCATAATTCACCCCTCCACTTT.

In its sample, this clonotype was seen a few times. The chain couples TRBV9 to TRBJ1-2, with 8 bases that match TRBD1. The V gene's germline CDR1 is SGDLS and CDR2 YYNGEE. There are 16 residues in the CDR3. The J segment lost 4 bases and the V segment lost 3 bases, leaving 11 bases of the junction unmatched. CDR3 bases: TGTGCCAGCAGCGATACAGACTCAGGGGGCGCCTATGGCTACACCTTC. This encodes CASSDTDSGGAYGYTF.

The sample holds many counts of this clonotype. One end of the junction is discordant with germline, which a read error may explain. The chain recombines TRBV5-1 with TRBJ1-1; D remains ambiguous. This CDR3 is built from 13 residues. The germline V gene encodes CDR1 SGHRS and CDR2 YFSETQ. CDR3 sequence reads: CASSLLGNTEAFF. The CDR3 DNA reads as TGTGCCAGCAGTTTATTGGGGAACACTGAAGCTTTCTTT.

The V gene is TRBV6-1, the J gene TRBJ2-7; unclear D gene. Germline CDR1 is MNHNS and CDR2 is SASEGT. The CDR3 is made up of 15 amino acids. V was clipped by 7 bases and J by 0 bases, with 16 bases between them. Written as DNA, the CDR3 is TGTGCCAGCAAGCTAGGCGGATATAGCTCCTACGAGCAGTACTTC. The encoded protein is CASKLGGYSSYEQYF.

The rearrangement uses TRBV9 and TRBJ2-7; 7 bases match TRBD2. In germline, CDR1 is SGDLS, CDR2 YYNGEE. With V trimmed by 0 bases and J by 5 bases, 11 bases remained unmatched. This CDR3 region has 16 residues. The CDR3 coding sequence is TGTGCCAGCAGCGTAGGGAGCGGCGGGAGTTTTAACGAGCAGTACTTC. Translating gives CASSVGSGGSFNEQYF. The whole variable domain, remainder taken from reference TRBV9 and TRBJ2-7, is DSGVTQTPKHLITATGQRVTLRCSPRSGDLSVYWYQQSLDQGLQFLIQYYNGEERAKGNILERFSAQQFPDLHSELNLSSLELGDSALYFCASSVGSGGSFNEQYFGPGTRLTVT.

The rearrangement links TRBV5-4 to TRBJ2-3; no definite D call. This CDR3 region has 16 residues. Germline lookup yields CDR1 SGHNT and CDR2 YYREEE (reference sequence). The V gene lost 0 bases and the J gene lost 0 bases, with 11 bases spanning the gap. The CDR3 is CASSLVGQASTDTQYF. The DNA of the CDR3 is TGTGCCAGCAGCTTGGTCGGCCAGGCTAGCACAGATACGCAGTATTTT.

This clonotype showed up just a few times. This chain links TRBV20-1 with TRBJ2-1; weak D call: TRBD2 (6 bases). Germline V gene data show CDR1 as DFQATT and CDR2 as SNEGSKA (reference sequence). There are 15 residues in the CDR3. Trimming pared 5 bases from V and 2 bases from J, leaving 16 bases between. CDR3 amino acids: CSASGIGGTYNEQFF. The CDR3 DNA sequence: TGCAGTGCTTCAGGAATCGGAGGGACCTACAATGAGCAGTTCTTC.

The V gene is TRBV7-8, the J gene TRBJ2-7, with 9 bases identical to TRBD2. The CDR3 length is 16 residues. Losses at the gene ends were 5 bases for V and 7 bases for J; bases not matched to a gene: 15. Germline CDR1 and CDR2: SGHVS and FQNEAQ. The CDR3 sequence is CASSQTGGLALNEQYF. CDR3 coding DNA: TGTGCCAGCAGCCAAACCGGCGGACTAGCGCTCAATGAGCAGTACTTC.

The sample holds a few counts of this clonotype. V is TRBV20-1 and J is TRBJ1-2; D is uncertain. Germline CDR1 DFQATT, CDR2 SNEGSKA (reference sequence). Trimming left V 3 bases short and J 1 base short, with 9 bases between. The CDR3 is made up of 13 amino acids. Here the CDR3 reads CSASLGLNYGYTF. DNA of the CDR3: TGCAGTGCTAGCTTGGGCCTTAACTATGGCTACACCTTC.

This clonotype was observed a few times. V and J are TRBV9 and TRBJ2-7, with 7 bases lining up with TRBD1. In germline, CDR1 is SGDLS, CDR2 YYNGEE. There are 15 residues in the CDR3. The V gene end was trimmed by 4 bases and the J gene end by 2 bases; junction bases not matched to a gene: 9. The CDR3: CASSSRGQTTYEQYF. The CDR3 DNA is TGTGCCAGCAGCTCTCGGGGACAGACAACCTACGAGCAGTACTTC.

This clonotype was seen more than once but under ten times. The V and J genes are TRBV23-1 and TRBJ2-4, with unresolved D. TRBV23-1 is an ORF for which the function is uncertain. The CDR3 spans 15 residues. Trimming shortened V by 0 bases and J by 5 bases, and 11 bases separated the two germline ends. CDR3 residues: CASSQSPGRENIQYF. DNA of the CDR3: TGCGCCAGCAGTCAATCCCCGGGTCGCGAAAACATTCAGTACTTC.

The rearrangement links TRBV24-1 to TRBJ2-3; maybe TRBD2 (6 bases). V was pared by 12 bases and J by 5 bases, with 20 bases between. CDR1 KGHDR and CDR2 SFDVKD come from the germline V gene. The CDR3 runs 14 residues. The CDR3 DNA is TGTGCCTCCCCGGGAGACAGCCAGAAAGATACGCAGTATTTT. Its translation is CASPGDSQKDTQYF.

This clonotype was recorded many times. V gene TRBV10-3 combines with J gene TRBJ2-1, with D perhaps being TRBD1 or TRBD2 (6 bases each). V lost 6 bases, J lost 7 bases, and 13 bases lay in between. CDR3 length equals 13 residues. Germline V gives CDR1 ENHRY, CDR2 SYGVKD. This CDR3 is CAISGGGTNEQFF. The DNA of the CDR3 is TGTGCCATCAGCGGTGGCGGGACAAATGAGCAGTTCTTC.

In its sample, this clonotype was seen once. Relative to the germline gene, one junction end is altered; a read error may explain this. For the CDR3, the DNA is TGTGCCAGCAGCTTAGATTGGAGGTCCAGATTCACAGATGCGCAGTATTTT. The encoded protein is CASSLDWRSRFTDAQYF. This rearrangement joins TRBV11-2 to TRBJ2-3, with a possible D match to TRBD2 (5 bases). This CDR3 comprises 17 residues. CDR1 and CDR2 from the germline V gene are SGHAT and FQNNGV.

This clonotype turned up a few times. This chain joins TRBV4-2 and TRBJ1-6; weak D call: TRBD1 (5 bases). Between the trimmed V and J ends, which lost 1 base and 7 bases, there was a span of 11 bases. The CDR3 runs 15 residues. Germline V lookup: CDR1 LGHNA, CDR2 YNFKEQ. The CDR3 DNA follows: TGTGCCAGCAGCCAAGCAACAGGACCGAATTCACCCCTCCACTTT. Translated, it gives CASSQATGPNSPLHF.

The CDR3 region has the DNA TGTGCCAGCAGTCTACCATCCGGGACAGGGTTGTTCACCATATATTTT. This translates into CASSLPSGTGLFTIYF. This chain uses TRBV28 with TRBJ1-3; 9 bases align to TRBD1. The V segment lost 5 bases and the J segment 9 bases; nucleotides outside the gene matches: 14. Looked up from germline, CDR1 is MDHEN and CDR2 is SYDVKM. The CDR3 covers 16 residues. Based on the CDR3 plus reference TRBV28 and TRBJ1-3, the full variable domain is DVKVTQSSRYLVKRTGEKVFLECVQDMDHENMFWYRQDPGLGLRLIYFSYDVKMKEKGDIPEGYSVSREKKERFSLILESASTNQTSMYLCASSLPSGTGLFTIYFGEGSWLTVV.

In regard to this clonotype: The junction shows a germline mismatch at one end, possibly a read error. This chain links TRBV20-1 with TRBJ2-5, with 10 bases matching TRBD2. Germline V gives CDR1 DFQATT, CDR2 SNEGSKA (reference sequence). CDR3 length equals 16 residues. CDR3 loop: CSALLLTSGYHETQYF. DNA for the CDR3: TGCAGTGCTCTACTCTTGACTAGCGGGTACCATGAGACCCAGTACTTC.

This clonotype has a handful of counts. The chain links TRBV5-1 to TRBJ1-6; 7 positions agree with TRBD1. Germline assignment: CDR1 SGHRS and CDR2 YFSETQ. The V segment lost 4 bases and the J segment 7 bases; nucleotides outside the gene matches: 5. The CDR3 extends over 14 amino acids. The DNA of the CDR3 is TGCGCCAGCAGCGTGGGACAGAGGAATTCACCCCTCCACTTT. Amino acid sequence: CASSVGQRNSPLHF.

This clonotype was recorded a few times. The genes are TRBV14 and TRBJ2-1; TRBD2 aligns across 12 bases. Germline CDR1 reads SGHDN; CDR2 reads FVKESK. V lost 3 bases and J lost 8; bases outside the gene matches: 11. CDR3 size: 17 residues. DNA of the CDR3: TGTGCCAGCAGCCAGACCGGACTAGCGGGAAGGTGGGATGAGCAGTTCTTC. This sequence encodes CASSQTGLAGRWDEQFF.

The rearrangement joins TRBV7-9 to TRBJ1-2; D gene unclear. The CDR3 has 15 residues. Germline V gene sequence: CDR1 SEHNR, CDR2 FQNEAQ (reference sequence). V lost 5 bases to trimming and J lost 4 bases, with 17 bases between them. CDR3 loop: CASSVKDVNSYGYTF. CDR3 DNA: TGTGCCAGCAGCGTTAAGGACGTTAATTCCTATGGCTACACCTTC.

This chain uses TRBV6-1 with TRBJ2-7; D is unclear. CDR3 size: 15 residues. Trimming left V 1 base short and J 0 bases short, with 10 bases between. The germline gives CDR1 MNHNS, CDR2 SASEGT. CDR3 nucleotide sequence: TGTGCCAGCAGTGAAGAACTTTTAAACTCCTACGAGCAGTACTTC. It yields the protein CASSEELLNSYEQYF.

The CDR3 reads CASTGGPYEQYF. CDR3 DNA: TGTGCCAGTACAGGGGGCCCCTACGAGCAGTACTTC. The rearrangement joins TRBV6-1 to TRBJ2-5; 9 nucleotides agree with TRBD1. The J call is doubtful: the DNA matches TRBJ2-7 better. Germline CDR1 is MNHNS and CDR2 is SASEGT. The CDR3 is 12 residues long.

This clonotype was observed a few times. The junction shows a germline mismatch at one end, possibly a read error. The V and J genes are TRBV5-1 and TRBJ2-1; maybe TRBD2 (6 bases). Germline values: CDR1 SGHRS, CDR2 YFSETQ. The CDR3 covers 15 residues. CDR3 protein: CASSSDLATYNERFF. CDR3 DNA: TGCGCCAGCAGCTCTGATCTAGCGACCTACAATGAGCGGTTCTTC.